The T cell receptor (beta chain) described here comes from a study of molecular identifiers for immune sequencing clone quantification. TCRdb fed the PCR reads into MiXCR, producing one record per CDR3 protein. This table holds about 640,000 distinct CDR3 sequences, just under 20% found once. Trimming pared 7 bases from V and 6 bases from J, leaving 12 bases between. Germline V gives CDR1 SQVTM, CDR2 ANQGSEA. This CDR3 comprises 11 residues. The naive CD8 libraries originated from between roughly 19,000 and 1,000,000 sorted cells and drew on 10%, 30% or 50% RNA. The sorting of naive CD8 T cells used the CD8+CD4-CCR7+CD45RA+ phenotype. The study, taken as a whole, reports: Clonotypes surpassing 20 RNA copies contained over 99% of effector molecules, versus under 1% in naive cells. Highly expanded clone sizes could be underestimated by identical TCR molecules sharing a barcode.

The table lists this clonotype with many counts. Its antigen is unknown. The sample taken for sequencing was naive CD8+ T cells from blood, with Jurkat cell RNA spiked in. The subset denotes: FACS-sorted CD8+CD4-CCR7+CD45RA+ naive T cells. The clonotype was recovered from a human donor in good health. Some libraries in this study had Jurkat cell RNA spiked in. This chain uses TRBV29-1 with TRBJ1-1; no reliable D call. The CDR3 DNA reads TGCAGCGCGGGAGGGTACCCTGAAGCTTTCTTT. Amino acids: CSAGGYPEAFF.